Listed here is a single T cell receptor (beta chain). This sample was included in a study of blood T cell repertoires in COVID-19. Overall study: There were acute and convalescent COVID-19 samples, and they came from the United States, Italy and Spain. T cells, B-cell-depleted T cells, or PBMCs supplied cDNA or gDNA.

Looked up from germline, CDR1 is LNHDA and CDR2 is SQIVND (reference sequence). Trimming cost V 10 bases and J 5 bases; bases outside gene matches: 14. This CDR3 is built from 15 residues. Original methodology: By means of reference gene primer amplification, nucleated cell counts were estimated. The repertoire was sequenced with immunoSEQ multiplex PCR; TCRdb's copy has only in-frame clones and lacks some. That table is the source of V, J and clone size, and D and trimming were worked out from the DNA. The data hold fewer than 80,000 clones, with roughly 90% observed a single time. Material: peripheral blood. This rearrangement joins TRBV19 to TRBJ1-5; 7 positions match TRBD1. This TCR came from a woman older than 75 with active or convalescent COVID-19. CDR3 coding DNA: TGTGCCACTGCCCTCACAGGGGTTCGTGATCAGCCCCAGCATTTT. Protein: CATALTGVRDQPQHF.